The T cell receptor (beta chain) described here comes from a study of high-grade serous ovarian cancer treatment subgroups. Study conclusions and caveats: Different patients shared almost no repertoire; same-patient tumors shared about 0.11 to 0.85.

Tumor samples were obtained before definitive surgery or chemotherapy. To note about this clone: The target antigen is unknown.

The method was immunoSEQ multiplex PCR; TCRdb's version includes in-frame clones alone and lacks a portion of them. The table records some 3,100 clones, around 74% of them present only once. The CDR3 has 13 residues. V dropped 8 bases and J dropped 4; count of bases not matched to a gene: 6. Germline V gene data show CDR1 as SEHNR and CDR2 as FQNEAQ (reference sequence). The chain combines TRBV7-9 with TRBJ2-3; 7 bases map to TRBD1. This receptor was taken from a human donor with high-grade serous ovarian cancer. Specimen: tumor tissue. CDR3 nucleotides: TGTGCCAGCGCGGACAGGTCCCCAGATACGCAGTATTTT. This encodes CASADRSPDTQYF.